The 22 T cell receptor beta chains below were found in one sample sequenced in a study of graft-versus-host responses after intestinal transplantation (dated by TCRdb to the early 2020s). The library was produced with the immunoSEQ multiplex PCR assay. TCRdb retrieved this table from immuneACCESS and kept in-frame rearrangements only. Not all clones are present; in checked studies, unresolved V genes account for under half, and no reason is known for the remainder. The sample table contains approximately 89,000 clones; only one count was recorded for 75% to 95% of them. Clones ranked in the top ten supply about 15% of the sample. This sample comprised PBMCs, obtained roughly 410 days after intestinal transplant. These receptors all stem from a human patient who received an intestinal transplant, so some T cells may come from the graft donor.

V gene TRBV7-8 combines with J gene TRBJ1-1; D call uncertain. The CDR3 loop spans 13 amino acids. Per germline, CDR1 SGHVS and CDR2 FQNEAQ. The germline V and J ends were trimmed by 10 bases and 1 base, with 13 bases remaining between them. This CDR3 reads CATRVRGNTEAFF. DNA of the CDR3: TGTGCCACCCGGGTTCGGGGGAACACTGAAGCTTTCTTT.

This clone showed up just a few times. The chain recombines TRBV5-1 with TRBJ2-3; 15 bases agree with TRBD2. The CDR3 runs to 19 residues. From germline, CDR1 is SGHRS and CDR2 YFSETQ. V gave up 0 bases and J gave up 5 bases; unmatched junction bases: 10. CDR3 in DNA: TGCGCCAGCAGCTTGGGACAGGGACTAGCGGGGGGCCGGGGAGATACGCAGTATTTT. Amino acids: CASSLGQGLAGGRGDTQYF.

The V and J genes are TRBV7-9 and TRBJ2-3; D ambiguous. CDR1 SEHNR and CDR2 FQNEAQ come from the germline V gene (reference sequence). This CDR3 is built from 10 residues. V dropped 5 bases and J dropped 3 bases, with 0 bases sitting between them. CDR3 sequence (DNA): TGTGCCAGCAGCACAGATACGCAGTATTTT. Its protein is CASSTDTQYF.

The chain couples TRBV27 to TRBJ1-2, with 9 bases that match TRBD1. This CDR3 has 14 residues. The trim removed 6 bases at V and 6 bases at J, leaving 8 bases unmatched. CDR1 MNHEY and CDR2 SMNVEV come from the germline V gene (reference sequence). The CDR3 here is CASSRQGGYDGYTF. For the CDR3, the DNA is TGTGCCAGCAGCAGACAGGGGGGTTATGATGGCTACACCTTC.

Notes on this clone: An end of the junction differs from the germline gene, which may be a read error. The same CDR3 arises from other DNA sequences in this sample as well. This CDR3 is CASSVVGGNTIYF. The CDR3 DNA follows: TGTGCCAGCAGTGTAGTGGGTGGAAACACCATATATTTT. V gene TRBV9 combines with J gene TRBJ1-3; D remains unclear. The CDR3 length is 13 residues. Germline values: CDR1 SGDLS, CDR2 YYNGEE.

The genes are TRBV5-6 and TRBJ1-2; D ambiguous. CDR1 is SGHDT and CDR2 is YYEEEE in the germline V gene. V was shortened by 0 bases and J by 7 bases, with 13 bases between the two germline ends. This CDR3 contains 14 residues. The CDR3 spells CASSLGMEFSGYTF. For the CDR3, the DNA is TGTGCCAGCAGCTTGGGGATGGAGTTCTCTGGCTACACCTTC.

The chain employs TRBV6-1 and TRBJ2-2; a weak D match, TRBD2 (5 bases). V lost 3 bases to trimming and J lost 3 bases, with 14 bases between them. CDR1 and CDR2 (germline): MNHNS, SASEGT. CDR3 length equals 16 residues. CDR3 in DNA: TGTGCCAGCAGTGATTTTGCGGAGGCCGACACCGGGGAGCTGTTTTTT. Translating gives CASSDFAEADTGELFF.

In the case of this clone: Other DNA sequences in this specimen translate into the identical CDR3. The rearrangement joins TRBV6-5 to TRBJ1-1, with D perhaps TRBD1 (5 bases). CDR1 is MNHEY, CDR2 SVGAGI, per germline. CDR3 size: 14 residues. V lost 5 bases to trimming and J lost 1 base, with 11 bases between them. This CDR3 is CASSITQGNTEAFF. The CDR3 nucleotides are TGTGCCAGCAGTATTACCCAGGGGAACACTGAAGCTTTCTTT.

The rearrangement links TRBV6-5 to TRBJ2-4, with a weak D call TRBD2 (6 bases). This CDR3 has 14 amino acids. Trimming shortened V by 6 bases and J by 5 bases, and 14 bases separated the two germline ends. Germline values: CDR1 MNHEY, CDR2 SVGAGI. The CDR3 here is CASSPSGVQNIQYF. The DNA of the CDR3 is TGTGCCAGCAGCCCCTCGGGGGTCCAAAACATTCAGTACTTC.

The rearrangement joins TRBV2 to TRBJ2-5; TRBD1 matches 7 bases. The J segment lost 1 base and the V segment lost 5 bases, leaving 4 bases of the junction unmatched. The CDR3 runs 14 residues. Germline V gene data show CDR1 as SNHLY and CDR2 as FYNNEI. CDR3 amino acids: CASSIWDSQETQYF. The CDR3 nucleotides are TGTGCCAGCAGTATCTGGGACAGCCAAGAGACCCAGTACTTC.

The chain links TRBV5-4 to TRBJ1-2; D is ambiguous. The germline CDR1 and CDR2 sequences are SGHNT and YYREEE (reference sequence). Deletions cut 0 bases from V and 11 bases from J, with 14 bases between. The CDR3 contains 13 residues. The CDR3 DNA is TGTGCCAGCAGCTTGGGCGCGGCCGACCTATACACCTTC. It codes for CASSLGAADLYTF.

CDR3 protein: CASSGQSEKLFF. CDR3 nucleotides: TGTGCCAGCAGCGGACAGAGCGAAAAACTGTTTTTT. The chain joins TRBV7-9 to TRBJ1-4, with D perhaps TRBD1 (6 bases). Trimming removed 5 bases at V and 8 bases at J, with 9 bases between. CDR1 and CDR2 (germline): SEHNR, FQNEAQ (reference sequence). The length of the CDR3 is 12 residues.

This clone is a singleton in its sample. The gene calls are TRBV10-2 and TRBJ2-2; 16 bases map to TRBD2. The CDR3 has 19 amino acids. CDR1 is WSHSY and CDR2 is SAAADI in the germline V gene. J lost 3 bases, V lost 6 bases, and 10 bases had no gene match. The DNA of the CDR3 is TGCGCCAGCAGACCTCCGGGACTAGCGGGGGGGCCAGACACCGGGGAGCTGTTTTTT. Translating gives CASRPPGLAGGPDTGELFF.

CDR3 amino acids: CASSPREASNQPQHF. The CDR3 DNA follows: TGTGCCAGCAGTCCCAGGGAGGCTTCCAATCAGCCCCAGCATTTT. This chain uses TRBV6-5 with TRBJ1-5, with D possibly being TRBD1 (5 bases). V was trimmed by 5 bases and J by 3 bases, leaving 14 bases between them. Germline assignment: CDR1 MNHEY and CDR2 SVGAGI. The CDR3 totals 15 residues.

V usage is TRBV4-1 and J usage is TRBJ1-2; TRBD1 is a possible D gene (6 bases). Germline V gene data show CDR1 as MGHRA and CDR2 as YSYEKL. CDR3 length: 15 amino acids. V was pared by 0 bases and J by 4 bases, with 12 bases between. CDR3 in DNA: TGCGCCAGCAGCCAAGATCACACAGGGCCCTATGGCTACACCTTC. As protein: CASSQDHTGPYGYTF.

This CDR3 is CASSGRGRFYEQYF. The CDR3 region has the DNA TGTGCCAGCAGTGGGCGGGGCAGGTTCTACGAGCAGTACTTC. The rearrangement uses TRBV6-4 and TRBJ2-7; a possible D gene is TRBD2 (6 bases). This CDR3 has 14 amino acids. Trimming shortened V by 4 bases and J by 3 bases, and 13 bases separated the two germline ends. CDR1 is MRHNA and CDR2 is SNTAGT in the germline V gene.

With regard to this clone: This same CDR3 is encoded by further DNA sequences in the sample. The rearrangement uses TRBV6-5 and TRBJ1-6; D is undetermined. Trimming removed 4 bases at V and 13 bases at J, with 11 bases between. Germline assignment: CDR1 MNHEY and CDR2 SVGAGI. This CDR3 is 12 amino acids long. CDR3 DNA: TGTGCCAGCAGTTTTGACGGCTCGCCCCTCCACTTT. Translation: CASSFDGSPLHF.

This clone is a singleton in its sample. CDR3 nucleotides: TGTGCCAGCAGCCACCGACAGGAGCTCTCCTACGAGCAGTACTTC. The encoded protein is CASSHRQELSYEQYF. V usage is TRBV5-8 and J usage is TRBJ2-7; a possible D gene is TRBD1 (6 bases). The CDR3 extends over 15 amino acids. Trimming shortened V by 4 bases and J by 0 bases, and 14 bases separated the two germline ends. Germline CDR1 is SGHTS and CDR2 is YDEGEE.

The chain uses TRBV7-3 and TRBJ2-1, with 13 bases identical to TRBD2. CDR1 is SGHTA and CDR2 is FQGTGA in the germline V gene. The CDR3 is 15 amino acids. The junction had 0 bases not matched to a gene; V was cut back by 5 bases and J by 2 bases. The CDR3 spells CASSGLAGAYNEQFF. The CDR3 DNA reads as TGTGCCAGCAGCGGACTAGCGGGGGCCTACAATGAGCAGTTCTTC.

The chain links TRBV4-1 to TRBJ2-3; possibly TRBD1 or TRBD2 for D (5 bases each). Trimming shortened V by 3 bases and J by 0 bases, and 19 bases separated the two germline ends. The CDR3 covers 18 residues. Germline V gives CDR1 MGHRA, CDR2 YSYEKL. The CDR3 region has the DNA TGCGCCAGCAGCCACCCTACTCCGGGACGGACTAGCACAGATACGCAGTATTTT. It translates to CASSHPTPGRTSTDTQYF.

The genes are TRBV5-4 and TRBJ1-2; D gene ambiguous. Between the trimmed V and J ends, which lost 4 bases and 3 bases, there was a span of 16 bases. The CDR3 loop spans 15 amino acids. Germline CDR1 reads SGHNT; CDR2 reads YYREEE (reference sequence). The CDR3 spells CASSRGQELYYGYTF. CDR3 nucleotide sequence: TGTGCCAGCAGCAGAGGGCAGGAACTTTACTATGGCTACACCTTC.

The chain uses TRBV6-5 and TRBJ1-1, with a weak D call TRBD1 (6 bases). Germline-derived CDR1 and CDR2 are MNHEY and SVGAGI. Trimming left V 4 bases short and J 1 base short, with 13 bases between. This CDR3 spans 15 amino acids. The CDR3 spells CASSSPRGANTEAFF. The CDR3, as DNA: TGTGCCAGCAGTTCCCCTAGGGGGGCGAACACTGAAGCTTTCTTT.